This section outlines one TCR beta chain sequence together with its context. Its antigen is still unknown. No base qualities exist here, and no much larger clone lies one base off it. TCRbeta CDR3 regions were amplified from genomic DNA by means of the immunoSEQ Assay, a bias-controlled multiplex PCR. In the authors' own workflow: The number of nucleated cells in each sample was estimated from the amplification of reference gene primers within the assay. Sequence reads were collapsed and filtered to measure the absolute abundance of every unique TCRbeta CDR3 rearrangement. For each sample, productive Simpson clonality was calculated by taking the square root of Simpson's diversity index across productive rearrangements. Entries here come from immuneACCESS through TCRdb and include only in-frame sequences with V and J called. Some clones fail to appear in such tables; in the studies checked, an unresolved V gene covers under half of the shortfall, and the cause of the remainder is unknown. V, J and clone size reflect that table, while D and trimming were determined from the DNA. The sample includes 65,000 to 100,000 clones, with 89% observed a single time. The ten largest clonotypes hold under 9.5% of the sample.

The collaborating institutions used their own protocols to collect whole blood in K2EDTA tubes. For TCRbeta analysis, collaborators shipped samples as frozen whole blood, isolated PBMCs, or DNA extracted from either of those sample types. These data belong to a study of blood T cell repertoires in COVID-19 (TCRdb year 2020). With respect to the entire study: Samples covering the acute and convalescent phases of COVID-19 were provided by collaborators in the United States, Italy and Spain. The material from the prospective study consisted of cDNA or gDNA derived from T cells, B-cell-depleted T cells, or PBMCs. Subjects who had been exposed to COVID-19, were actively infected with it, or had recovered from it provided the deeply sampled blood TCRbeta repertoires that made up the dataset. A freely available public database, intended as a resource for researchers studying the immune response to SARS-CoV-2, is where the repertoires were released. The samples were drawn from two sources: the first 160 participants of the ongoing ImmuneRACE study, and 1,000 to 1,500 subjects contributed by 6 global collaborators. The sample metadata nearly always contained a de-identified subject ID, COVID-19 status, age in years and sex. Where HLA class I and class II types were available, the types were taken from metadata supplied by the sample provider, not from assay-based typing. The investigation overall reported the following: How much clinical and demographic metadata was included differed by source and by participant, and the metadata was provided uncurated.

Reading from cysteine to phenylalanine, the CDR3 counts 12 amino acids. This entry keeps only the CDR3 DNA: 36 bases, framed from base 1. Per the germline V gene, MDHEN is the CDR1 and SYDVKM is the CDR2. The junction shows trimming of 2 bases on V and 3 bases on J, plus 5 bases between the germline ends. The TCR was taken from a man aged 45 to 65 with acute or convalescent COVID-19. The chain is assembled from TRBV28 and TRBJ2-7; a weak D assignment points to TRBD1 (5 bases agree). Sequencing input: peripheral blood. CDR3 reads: CASSLDSYEQYF. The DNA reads TGTGCCAGCAGTTTAGACAGCTACGAGCAGTACTTC.